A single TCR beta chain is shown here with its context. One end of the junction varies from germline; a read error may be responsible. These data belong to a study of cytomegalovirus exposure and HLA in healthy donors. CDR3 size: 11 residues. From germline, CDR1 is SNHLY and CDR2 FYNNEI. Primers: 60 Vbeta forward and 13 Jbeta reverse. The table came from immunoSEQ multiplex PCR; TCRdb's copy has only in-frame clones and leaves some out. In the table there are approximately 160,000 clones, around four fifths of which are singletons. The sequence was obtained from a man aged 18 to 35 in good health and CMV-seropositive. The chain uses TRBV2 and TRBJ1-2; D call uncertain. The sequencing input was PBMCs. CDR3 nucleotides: TGTGCCAGCAGTGAAAGCCAGATCCCGGGCTTC. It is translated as CASSESQIPGF.